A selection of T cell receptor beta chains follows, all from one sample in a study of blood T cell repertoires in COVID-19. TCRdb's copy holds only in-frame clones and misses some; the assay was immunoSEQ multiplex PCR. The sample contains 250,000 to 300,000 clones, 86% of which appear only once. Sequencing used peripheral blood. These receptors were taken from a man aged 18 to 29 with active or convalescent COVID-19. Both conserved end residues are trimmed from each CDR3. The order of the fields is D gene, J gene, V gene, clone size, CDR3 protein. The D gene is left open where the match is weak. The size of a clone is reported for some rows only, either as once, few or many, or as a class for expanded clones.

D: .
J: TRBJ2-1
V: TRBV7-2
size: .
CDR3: ASSLIGQRIYNEQF

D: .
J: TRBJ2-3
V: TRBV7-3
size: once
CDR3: ASSLSLTDTQY

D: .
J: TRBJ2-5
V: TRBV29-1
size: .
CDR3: SVVRYQETQY

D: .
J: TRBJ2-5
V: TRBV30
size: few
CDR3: AWGGQGRETQY

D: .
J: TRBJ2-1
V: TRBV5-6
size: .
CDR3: ASSLLVGGSYNEQF

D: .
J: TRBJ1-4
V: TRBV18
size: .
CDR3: ASSRRVLNEKLF

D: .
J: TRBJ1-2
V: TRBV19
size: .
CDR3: ASSIDRQAGYT

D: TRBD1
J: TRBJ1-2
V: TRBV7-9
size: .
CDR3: ASSRGDRRNAHYGYT

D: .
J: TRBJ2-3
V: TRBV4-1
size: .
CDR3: ASSQERGNTDTQY

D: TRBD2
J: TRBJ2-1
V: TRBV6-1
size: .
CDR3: ASSEFTSGSATYNEQF

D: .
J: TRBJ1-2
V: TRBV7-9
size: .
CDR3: ASSQTENYGYT

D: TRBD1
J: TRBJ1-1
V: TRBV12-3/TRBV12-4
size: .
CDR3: ASRPRDSTEAF

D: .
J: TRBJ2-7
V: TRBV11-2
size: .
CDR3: ASSSPGLASYEQY

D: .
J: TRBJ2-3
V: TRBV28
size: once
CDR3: ASSLSTISTDTQY

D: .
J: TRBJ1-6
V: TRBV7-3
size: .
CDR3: ASSLHGSYNSPLH

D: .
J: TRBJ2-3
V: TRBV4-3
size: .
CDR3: ASSLSTRETDTQY

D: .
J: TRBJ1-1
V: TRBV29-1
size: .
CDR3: SPIAGSTEAF

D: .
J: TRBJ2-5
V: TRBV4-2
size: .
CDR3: ASSQMASVQETQY

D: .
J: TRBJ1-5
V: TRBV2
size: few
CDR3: ASSVRQDISPQH

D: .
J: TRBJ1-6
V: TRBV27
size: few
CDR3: ASTSHPQGARNSPLH

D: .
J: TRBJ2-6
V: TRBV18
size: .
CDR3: ASSPLLGAGANVLT

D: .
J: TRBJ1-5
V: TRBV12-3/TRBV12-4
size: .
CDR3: ASSSGFQPQH

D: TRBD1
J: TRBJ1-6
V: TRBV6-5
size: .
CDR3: ASRSSGGNNSPLH

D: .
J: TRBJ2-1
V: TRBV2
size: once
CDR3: ASSVSEGGEQF

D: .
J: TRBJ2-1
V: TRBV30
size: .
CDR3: AWSGSGNEQF

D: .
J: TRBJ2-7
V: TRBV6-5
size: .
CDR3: ASRPGQSSVEQY

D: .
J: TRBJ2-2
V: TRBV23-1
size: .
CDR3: ASSQEGQNTGELF

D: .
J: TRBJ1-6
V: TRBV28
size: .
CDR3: ASTLGGDSPLH

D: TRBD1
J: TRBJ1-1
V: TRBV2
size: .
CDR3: ASSRDRVNTEAF

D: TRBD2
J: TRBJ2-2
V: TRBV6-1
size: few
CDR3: ASSELAGGPGELF

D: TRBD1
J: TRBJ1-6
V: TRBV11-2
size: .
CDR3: ASSLAGGQGPYSPLH

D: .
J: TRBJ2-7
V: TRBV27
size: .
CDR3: ARECTGGAYEQY

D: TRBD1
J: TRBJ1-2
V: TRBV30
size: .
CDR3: AWSWGQGYLNYGYT

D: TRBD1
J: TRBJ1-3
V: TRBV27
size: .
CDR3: ASSLTGGSGNTIY

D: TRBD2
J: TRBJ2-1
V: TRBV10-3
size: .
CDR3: AITYSGGNDEQF

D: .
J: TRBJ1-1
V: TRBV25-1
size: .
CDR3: ASSESRVKNTEAF

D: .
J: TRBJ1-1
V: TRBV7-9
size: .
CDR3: ASSLFPPINDRMNTEAF

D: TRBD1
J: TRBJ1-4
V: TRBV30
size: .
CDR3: ASSDWGQSNEKLF

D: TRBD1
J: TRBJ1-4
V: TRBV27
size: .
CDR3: ASSSPGTGYEKLF